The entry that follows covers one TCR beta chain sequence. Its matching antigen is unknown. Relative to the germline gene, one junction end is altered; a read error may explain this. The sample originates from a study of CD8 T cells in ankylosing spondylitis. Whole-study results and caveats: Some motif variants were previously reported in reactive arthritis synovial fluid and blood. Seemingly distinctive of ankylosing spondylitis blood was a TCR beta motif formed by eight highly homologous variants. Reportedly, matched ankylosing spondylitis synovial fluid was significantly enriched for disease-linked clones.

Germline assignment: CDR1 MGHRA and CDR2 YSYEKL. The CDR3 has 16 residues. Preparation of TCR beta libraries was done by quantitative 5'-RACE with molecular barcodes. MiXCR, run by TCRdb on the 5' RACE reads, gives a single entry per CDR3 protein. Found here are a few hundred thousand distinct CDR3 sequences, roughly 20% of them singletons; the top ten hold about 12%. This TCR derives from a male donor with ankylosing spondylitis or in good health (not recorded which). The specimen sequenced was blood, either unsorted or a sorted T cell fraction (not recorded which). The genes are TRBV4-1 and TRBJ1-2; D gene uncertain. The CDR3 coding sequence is TGCGCCAGCAGCCAAGATGAATCGGCAACTAAATATGGCTACACCTTC. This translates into CASSQDESATKYGYTF.